One and the same sample provided the 11 T cell receptor beta chains below, sequenced in a study of T cell repertoires in cytomegalovirus infection. The antigens these receptors bind are not known. One entry per CDR3 protein results from TCRdb running MiXCR on the reads. This table holds roughly 920,000 distinct CDR3 sequences, roughly 31% found once. The source was cultured CD8+ T cells from PBMCs, collected from culture after CMV antigen stimulation. The receptors derive from a human donor in good health (CMV status not recorded). Some clones in this sample may be carry-over from other donors' samples.

V usage is TRBV15 and J usage is TRBJ1-2; D call uncertain. Trimming removed 4 bases from V and 10 bases from J, with 22 bases in between. The CDR3 is made up of 15 amino acids. The germline V gene has CDR1 LNHNV and CDR2 YYDKDF (reference sequence). CDR3 loop: CATSTPGRSQLDYTF. CDR3 in DNA: TGTGCCACCAGCACCCCTGGTCGGTCTCAGCTGGACTACACCTTC. Complete variable domain (other parts from reference TRBV15 and TRBJ1-2): DAMVIQNPRYQVTQFGKPVTLSCSQTLNHNVMYWYQQKSSQAPKLLFHYYDKDFNNEADTPDNFQSRRPNTSFCFLDIRSPGLGDTAMYLCATSTPGRSQLDYTFGSGTRLTVV.

This clonotype was seen a few times. J is TRBJ2-1 and V is TRBV7-3; tentatively, D is TRBD1 (8 bases). CDR3 size: 17 residues. V gave up 4 bases and J gave up 5 bases, with 21 bases separating them. Looked up from germline, CDR1 is SGHTA and CDR2 is FQGTGA. CDR3 sequence (DNA): TGTGCCAGCAGCTCAACGGGGGGCAGGGGGCTTGACAATGAGCAGTTCTTC. It specifies CASSSTGGRGLDNEQFF. Drawing the rest from reference TRBV7-3 and TRBJ2-1, the complete variable domain is GAGVSQTPSNKVTEKGKYVELRCDPISGHTALYWYRQSLGQGPEFLIYFQGTGAADDSGLPNDRFFAVRPEGSVSTLKIQRTERGDSAVYLCASSSTGGRGLDNEQFFGPGTRLTVL.

The gene calls are TRBV12-3 or TRBV12-4 and TRBJ2-3; perhaps D is TRBD1 or TRBD2 (5 bases each). V lost 5 bases and J lost 7, with 13 bases in between. The length of the CDR3 is 13 residues. The CDR3 loop reads CASSPGTDHTQYF. DNA of the CDR3: TGTGCCAGCAGTCCCGGGACGGATCATACGCAGTATTTT.

There are many counts of this clonotype. The V and J genes are TRBV7-6 and TRBJ1-4; 7 positions match TRBD1. CDR1 and CDR2 from the germline V gene are SGHVS and FNYEAQ. This CDR3 contains 15 residues. Germline trimming cut 0 bases from V and 6 bases from J; bases unmatched to any gene: 4. The CDR3 bases are TGTGCCAGCAGCTTAGCCGGGACAGAGGATGAAAAACTGTTTTTT. This gives the protein CASSLAGTEDEKLFF.

The chain carries TRBV12-3 or TRBV12-4 and TRBJ2-7, with 8 bases matching TRBD1. Trimming took 6 bases from V and 0 from J; bases not matched to a gene: 4. The CDR3 has 14 amino acids. This CDR3 is CASRMTGVSYEQYF. The CDR3 DNA reads TGTGCCAGCAGAATGACAGGGGTCTCCTACGAGCAGTACTTC.

A word on this clonotype: This may be a read error: a much more frequent sequence differs by one nucleotide. The rearrangement links TRBV7-6 to TRBJ1-5; maybe TRBD1 (5 bases). V was clipped by 2 bases and J by 5 bases, with 16 bases between them. The germline V gene has CDR1 SGHVS and CDR2 FNYEAQ. The CDR3 length is 16 residues. The CDR3 region has the DNA TGTGCCAGCAGCTTATTTAGCAGAGGAGGGGATCAGCCCCAGCATTTT. Translating gives CASSLFSRGGDQPQHF.

CDR3 residues: CASRGGENYNEQFF. The CDR3 DNA follows: TGCGCCAGCAGAGGGGGCGAAAACTACAATGAGCAGTTCTTC. This sequence joins TRBV10-2 and TRBJ2-1, with TRBD1 matching over 7 bases. Germline V gene sequence: CDR1 WSHSY, CDR2 SAAADI. With V trimmed by 6 bases and J by 3 bases, 5 bases remained unmatched. CDR3 size: 14 residues.

This clonotype was found many times. This rearrangement joins TRBV5-5 to TRBJ1-6, with TRBD1 identical over 8 bases. With V trimmed by 4 bases and J by 3 bases, 6 bases remained unmatched. Germline V CDR1 and CDR2: SGHKS, YYEKEE (reference sequence). The CDR3 extends over 16 amino acids. DNA of the CDR3: TGTGCCAGCAGCGTGACAGGGGCGTTCTATAATTCACCCCTCCACTTT. This encodes CASSVTGAFYNSPLHF.

This clonotype turned up a few times. The rearrangement joins TRBV27 to TRBJ1-6, with no clear D. CDR1 and CDR2 from the germline V gene are MNHEY and SMNVEV (reference sequence). CDR3 size: 15 residues. V was cut by 6 bases and J by 4 bases, with 13 bases left in between. The DNA for the CDR3 is TGTGCCAGCAGGCAAGGTGGGGTTTATAATTCACCCCTCCACTTT. It codes for CASRQGGVYNSPLHF.

Worth noting for this clonotype: The junction departs from the called germline gene at one end, perhaps through a read error. The rearrangement joins TRBV7-9 to TRBJ2-3; possibly TRBD2 for D (6 bases). The CDR3 has 16 amino acids. The germline V gene has CDR1 SEHNR and CDR2 FQNEAQ (reference sequence). CDR3 protein: CVSSLTAGGLTDTQYF. The CDR3 coding sequence is TGTGTCAGCAGCTTGACAGCGGGCGGTCTCACAGATACGCAGTATTTT.

This clonotype was recorded many times. The J gene is TRBJ2-1, the V gene TRBV10-3; 9 bases are shared with TRBD2. The ends lost 5 bases at V and 8 bases at J; junction bases unmatched: 7. This CDR3 region has 14 residues. Germline assignment: CDR1 ENHRY and CDR2 SYGVKD. CDR3 in amino acids: CAISSGGPGDEQFF. The CDR3 DNA is TGTGCCATCAGTAGCGGGGGGCCCGGGGATGAGCAGTTCTTC.